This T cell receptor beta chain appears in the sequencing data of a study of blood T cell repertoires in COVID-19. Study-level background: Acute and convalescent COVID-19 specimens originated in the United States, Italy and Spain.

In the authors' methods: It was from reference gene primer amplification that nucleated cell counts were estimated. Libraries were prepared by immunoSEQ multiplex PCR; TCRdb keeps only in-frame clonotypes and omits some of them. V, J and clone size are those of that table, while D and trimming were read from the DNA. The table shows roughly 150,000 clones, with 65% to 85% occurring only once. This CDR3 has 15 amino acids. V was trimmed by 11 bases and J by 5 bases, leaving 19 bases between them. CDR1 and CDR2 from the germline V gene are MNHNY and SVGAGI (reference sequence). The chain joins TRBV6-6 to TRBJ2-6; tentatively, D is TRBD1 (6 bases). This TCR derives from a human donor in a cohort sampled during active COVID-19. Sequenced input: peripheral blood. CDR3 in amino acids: CAVQSGTNRANVLTF. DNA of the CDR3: TGTGCCGTTCAGTCCGGGACAAATCGGGCCAACGTCCTGACTTTC.